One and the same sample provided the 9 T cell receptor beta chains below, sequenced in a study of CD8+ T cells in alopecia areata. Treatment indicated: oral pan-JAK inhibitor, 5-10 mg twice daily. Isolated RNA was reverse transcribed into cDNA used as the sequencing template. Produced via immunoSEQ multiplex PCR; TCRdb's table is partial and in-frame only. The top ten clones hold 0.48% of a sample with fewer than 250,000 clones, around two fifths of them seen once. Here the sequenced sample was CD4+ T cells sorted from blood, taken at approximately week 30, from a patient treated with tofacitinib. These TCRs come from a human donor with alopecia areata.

The CDR3 DNA sequence: TGCGCCAGCAGCCTCCGGACAGGCCGGGCTGAGCAGTTCTTC. It is translated as CASSLRTGRAEQFF. The chain combines TRBV5-1 with TRBJ2-1; 7 bases line up with TRBD1. V shed 4 bases, J shed 9 bases, and the junction held 10 bases outside the gene matches. The CDR3 loop spans 14 amino acids. The germline gives CDR1 SGHRS, CDR2 YFSETQ.

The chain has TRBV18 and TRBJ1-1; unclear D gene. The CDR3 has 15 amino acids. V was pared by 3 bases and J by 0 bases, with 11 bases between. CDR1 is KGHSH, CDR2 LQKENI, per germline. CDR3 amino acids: CASSPERSMNTEAFF. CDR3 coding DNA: TGTGCCAGCTCACCCGAGCGGTCTATGAACACTGAAGCTTTCTTT. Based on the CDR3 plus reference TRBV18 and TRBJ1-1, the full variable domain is NAGVMQNPRHLVRRRGQEARLRCSPMKGHSHVYWYRQLPEEGLKFMVYLQKENIIDESGMPKERFSAEFPKEGPSILRIQQVVRGDSAAYFCASSPERSMNTEAFFGQGTRLTVV.

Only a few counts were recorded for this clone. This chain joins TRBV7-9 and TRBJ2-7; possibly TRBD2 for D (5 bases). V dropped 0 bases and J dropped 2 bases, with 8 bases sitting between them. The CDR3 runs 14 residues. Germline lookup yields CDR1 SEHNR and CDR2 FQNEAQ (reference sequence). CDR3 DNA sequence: TGTGCCAGCAGCTTAGCGGGAGCGCCCTACGAGCAGTACTTC. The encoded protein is CASSLAGAPYEQYF.

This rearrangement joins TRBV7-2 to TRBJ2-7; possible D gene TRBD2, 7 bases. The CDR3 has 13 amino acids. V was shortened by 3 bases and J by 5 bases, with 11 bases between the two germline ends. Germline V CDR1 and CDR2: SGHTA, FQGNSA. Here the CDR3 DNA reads TGTGCCAGCAGCTTGGGGGGGCGCAACGAGCAGTACTTC. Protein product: CASSLGGRNEQYF.

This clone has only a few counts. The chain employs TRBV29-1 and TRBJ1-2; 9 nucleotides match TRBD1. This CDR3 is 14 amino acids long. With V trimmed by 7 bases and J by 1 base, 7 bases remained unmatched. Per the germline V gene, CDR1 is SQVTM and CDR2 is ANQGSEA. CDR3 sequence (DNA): TGCAGCGCCCATCGGACAGGGGTTAACTATGGCTACACCTTC. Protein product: CSAHRTGVNYGYTF.

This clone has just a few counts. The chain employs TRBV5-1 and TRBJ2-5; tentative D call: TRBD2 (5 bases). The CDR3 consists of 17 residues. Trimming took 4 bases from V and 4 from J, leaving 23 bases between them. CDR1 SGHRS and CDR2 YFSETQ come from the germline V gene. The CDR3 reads CASSLTDQRSGGETQYF. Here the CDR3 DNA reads TGCGCCAGCAGCCTCACCGACCAGCGCTCAGGAGGAGAGACCCAGTACTTC.

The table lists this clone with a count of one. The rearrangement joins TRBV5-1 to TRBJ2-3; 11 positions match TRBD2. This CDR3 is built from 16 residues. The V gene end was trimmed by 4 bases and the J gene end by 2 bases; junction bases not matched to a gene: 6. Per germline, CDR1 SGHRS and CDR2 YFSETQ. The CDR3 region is CASSMTSGTYTDTQYF. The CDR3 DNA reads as TGCGCCAGCAGCATGACTAGCGGGACCTACACAGATACGCAGTATTTT. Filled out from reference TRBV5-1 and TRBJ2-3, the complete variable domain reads KAGVTQTPRYLIKTRGQQVTLSCSPISGHRSVSWYQQTPGQGLQFLFEYFSETQRNKGNFPGRFSGRQFSNSRSEMNVSTLELGDSALYLCASSMTSGTYTDTQYFGPGTRLTVL.

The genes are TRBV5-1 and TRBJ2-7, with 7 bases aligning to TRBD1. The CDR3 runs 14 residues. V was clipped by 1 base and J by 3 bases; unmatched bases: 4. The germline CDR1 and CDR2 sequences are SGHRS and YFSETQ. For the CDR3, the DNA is TGCGCCAGCAGCTTGAGTGGGACAGACTACGAGCAGTACTTC. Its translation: CASSLSGTDYEQYF.

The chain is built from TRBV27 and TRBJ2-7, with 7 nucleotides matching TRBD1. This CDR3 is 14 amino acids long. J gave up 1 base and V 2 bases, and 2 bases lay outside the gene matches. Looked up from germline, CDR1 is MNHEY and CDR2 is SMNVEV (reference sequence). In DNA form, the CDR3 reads TGTGCCAGCAGTTTAGGGACAGTTTCCTACGAGCAGTACTTC. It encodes CASSLGTVSYEQYF.